This T cell receptor beta chain was sequenced for a study of metastatic and nonmetastatic thyroid tumors. Across the study: Repertoires of blood and of tissue (tumor or nodule) from malignant and benign thyroid patients were compared.

Every patient was untreated before thyroid surgery. As originally analysed: To classify distant metastasis in papillary thyroid cancer, a model was built from CDR3 differences across clinicopathological groups. With MiXCR, TCRdb reprocessed the PCR reads. The V and J calls come from TCRdb's annotation, not from the publication. The table lists 40,000 to 45,000 clones, roughly a sixth of them singletons, with 3.8% in the top ten. This clone has ten or more counts. Germline CDR1 is MDHEN and CDR2 is SYDVKM. V trimming: 2 bases; J trimming: 6 bases; junction bases outside the gene matches: 7. The CDR3 is 16 amino acids.

This clonotype originated in a female donor with papillary thyroid cancer or a benign thyroid nodule (not recorded which). Some clones in this sample may be carry-over from other donors' samples. The gene calls are TRBV28 and TRBJ2-7, with 13 bases identical to TRBD2. Material: blood. CDR3 in DNA: TGTGCCAGCAGTTTAGACTTCGGGACTAGCGGGATCGAGCAGTACTTC. Its protein is CASSLDFGTSGIEQYF.